These 15 T cell receptor beta chains came from one sample sequenced in a study of shared clonotypes between healthy human individuals. Only in-frame clones appear in the TCRdb table, and some are missing; sequencing was by immunoSEQ multiplex PCR. Of 650,000 to 800,000 clones detected, roughly 72% appear once; the ten largest clones hold more than 1.5%. The specimen sequenced was memory CD4+ T cells sorted from blood. Subset noted: CD45RA-negative fraction. The receptors stem from a young woman in good health.

A note on this clone: The CDR3 end shows no conserved phenylalanine or tryptophan, and so a read error is likely. V usage is TRBV4-1 and J usage is TRBJ1-5; 7 bases agree with TRBD1. The CDR3 extends over 16 amino acids. Looked up from germline, CDR1 is MGHRA and CDR2 is YSYEKL. The junction had 10 bases not matched to a gene; V was cut back by 4 bases and J by 4 bases. The chain's CDR3 is CASSRWGGGANQPQHV. For the CDR3, the DNA is TGCGCCAGCAGCCGATGGGGAGGGGGCGCGAATCAGCCCCAGCATGTT.

The V call is TRBV21-1, the J call TRBJ2-1; the table gives TRBD2 as D, unverified against the DNA. TRBV21-1 is a known pseudogene. This CDR3 is built from 19 residues. Written as DNA, the CDR3 is TGTGCCAGCACCCTTAGGGGACTAGCGGGATTTCTTTCCTACAATGAGCAGTTCTTC. Translated: CASTLRGLAGFLSYNEQFF.

The chain combines TRBV6-4 with TRBJ2-1, with 9 bases that match TRBD1. The germline V gene has CDR1 MRHNA and CDR2 SNTAGT. This CDR3 has 15 amino acids. J lost 4 bases, V lost 6 bases, and 7 bases had no gene match. The CDR3 spells CASSGGTGIYNEQFF. The CDR3 DNA reads as TGTGCCAGCAGCGGCGGGACAGGGATTTACAATGAGCAGTTCTTC.

The rearrangement links TRBV27 to TRBJ2-1, with 13 bases fitting TRBD2. This CDR3 has 13 residues. The germline gives CDR1 MNHEY, CDR2 SMNVEV (reference sequence). V shed 10 bases, J shed 8 bases, and the junction held 5 bases outside the gene matches. CDR3 bases: TGTGCCAATAGGGGACTAGCGGGATATGAGCAGTTCTTC. Its protein is CANRGLAGYEQFF.

Note on this clone: A far larger clone is off by one base, so a read error is likely. The genes are TRBV9 and TRBJ2-3; the D is unclear. Trimming shortened V by 5 bases and J by 2 bases, and 6 bases separated the two germline ends. There are 12 residues in the CDR3. From germline, CDR1 is SGDLS and CDR2 YYNGEE. CDR3 residues: CASSPNTDTQYF. The CDR3 bases are TGTGCCAGCAGTCCTAACACAGATACGCAGTATTTT. The full variable domain, its missing parts supplied by reference TRBV9 and TRBJ2-3, is DSGVTQTPKHLITATGQRVTLRCSPRSGDLSVYWYQQSLDQGLQFLIQYYNGEERAKGNILERFSAQQFPDLHSELNLSSLELGDSALYFCASSPNTDTQYFGPGTRLTVL.

The V and J genes are TRBV11-1 and TRBJ2-1, with 16 bases that match TRBD2. Trimming at V came to 4 bases and at J to 10 bases, leaving 4 bases not matched to a gene. CDR3 length: 15 amino acids. Germline lookup yields CDR1 SGHAT and CDR2 FQDESV (reference sequence). The CDR3, as DNA: TGTGCCAGCAGCTGGGGACTAGCGGGAGGGAACGAGCAGTTCTTC. As protein: CASSWGLAGGNEQFF.

This clone has only a few counts. The DNA of the CDR3 is TGTGCCAGTAAACCGGGCTTGCACGGGGAGCTGTTTTTT. This translates into CASKPGLHGELFF. The chain is built from TRBV19 and TRBJ2-2; no clear D. The CDR3 sequence is 13 residues long. Germline V gene lookup returns CDR1 LNHDA and CDR2 SQIVND (reference sequence). Trimming shortened V by 7 bases and J by 7 bases, and 13 bases separated the two germline ends.

The rearrangement joins TRBV5-6 to TRBJ1-3, with D unresolved. Trimming took 2 bases from V and 1 from J, leaving 4 bases between them. The CDR3 is made up of 13 amino acids. Germline V gives CDR1 SGHDT, CDR2 YYEEEE. The DNA for the CDR3 is TGTGCCAGCAGCTTCAGGTCTGGAAACACCATATATTTT. It is translated as CASSFRSGNTIYF.

The genes are TRBV2 and TRBJ2-1; tentatively, D is TRBD1 or TRBD2 (6 bases each). V was clipped by 10 bases and J by 9 bases, with 22 bases between them. Germline-derived CDR1 and CDR2 are SNHLY and FYNNEI. CDR3 size: 14 residues. The DNA for the CDR3 is TGTGCCATACCGTTAACGGGGGCCTCGGGTGAGCAGTTCTTC. Translated, it gives CAIPLTGASGEQFF. The variable domain in full, completed from reference TRBV2 and TRBJ2-1, reads EPEVTQTPSHQVTQMGQEVILRCVPISNHLYFYWYRQILGQKVEFLVSFYNNEISEKSEIFDDQFSVERPDGSNFTLKIRSTKLEDSAMYFCAIPLTGASGEQFFGPGTRLTVL.

As concerns this clone: This sample also contains other DNA sequences that code for the same CDR3. The genes are TRBV5-1 and TRBJ2-3; 8 bases line up with TRBD1. With 4 bases clipped from V and 5 bases from J, the junction kept 6 bases outside the gene matches. Germline CDR1 is SGHRS and CDR2 is YFSETQ. The CDR3 consists of 14 residues. The CDR3 bases are TGCGCCAGCAGCATAGGGACAGGAGGAGATACGCAGTATTTT. This sequence encodes CASSIGTGGDTQYF.

The chain joins TRBV7-2 to TRBJ2-3; the D is unclear. This CDR3 is 15 amino acids long. Trimming pared 5 bases from V and 1 base from J, leaving 13 bases between. CDR1 and CDR2 from the germline V gene are SGHTA and FQGNSA. CDR3 residues: CASSLTKSRTDTQYF. CDR3 in DNA: TGTGCCAGCAGCCTAACCAAGAGTCGCACAGATACGCAGTATTTT.

V gene TRBV5-1 combines with J gene TRBJ2-6; D tentatively reads TRBD1 or TRBD2 (6 bases each). V was pared by 0 bases and J by 4 bases, with 14 bases between. This CDR3 spans 17 amino acids. In germline, CDR1 is SGHRS, CDR2 YFSETQ. Written as DNA, the CDR3 is TGCGCCAGCAGCTTGGCCGGGGGCGGTTCCGGGGCCAACGTCCTGACTTTC. Translating gives CASSLAGGGSGANVLTF.

In its sample, this clone was seen a few times. J is TRBJ2-7 and V is TRBV7-9; 8 nucleotides match TRBD2. Germline V CDR1 and CDR2: SEHNR, FQNEAQ (reference sequence). CDR3 size: 15 residues. V lost 5 bases and J lost 7; bases outside the gene matches: 13. Here the CDR3 DNA reads TGTGCCAGCAGCCTCACTCACGGGAGGGCCTTTGAGCAGTACTTC. Amino acids: CASSLTHGRAFEQYF.

The chain links TRBV10-1 to TRBJ2-7; TRBD2 aligns across 13 bases. CDR3 size: 15 residues. Germline assignment: CDR1 WNHNN and CDR2 SYGVQD (reference sequence). After removal of 6 bases from V and 7 bases from J, the junction contained 9 bases not matched to a gene. The CDR3 sequence: CASSGTGLAGAEQYF. The CDR3 nucleotides are TGCGCCAGCAGCGGCACAGGACTAGCGGGAGCTGAGCAGTACTTC.

This chain connects TRBV2 to TRBJ2-7, with D possibly matching TRBD1 (6 bases). This CDR3 is built from 14 residues. Between the trimmed V and J ends, which lost 5 bases and 6 bases, there was a span of 17 bases. Germline loops: CDR1 SNHLY, CDR2 FYNNEI. The CDR3, as DNA: TGTGCCAGCAGTACACAGGGCTTACGTGGCGAGCAGTACTTC. Translated: CASSTQGLRGEQYF.